This record looks at one T cell receptor (beta chain) sequence and its context. J was trimmed by 6 bases and V by 7 bases; bases with no gene match: 16. CDR1 is LNHDA and CDR2 is SQIVND in the germline V gene (reference sequence). The CDR3 spans 16 residues. In the original workflow: Estimation of nucleated cell counts relied on the amplification of reference gene primers. The table came from immunoSEQ multiplex PCR; TCRdb's copy has only in-frame clones and leaves some out. The DNA was the basis for D and trimming; V, J and clone size are from that table. In the table there are under 200,000 clones, around 79% of which are singletons. These data originate in a study of blood T cell repertoires in COVID-19.

The genes are TRBV19 and TRBJ1-1; 8 positions agree with TRBD1. Sequencing used peripheral blood. This receptor was taken from a woman aged 60-70 years with COVID-19, enrolled during active disease. CDR3 sequence (DNA): TGTGCCAGTACCCGGCAGGGGGCAGTTGCTGCTGCTGAAGCTTTCTTT. Translating it yields CASTRQGAVAAAEAFF.